A single T cell receptor beta chain is shown here with its context. The antigen is undetermined. One end of the junction fails to match germline, which may point to a read error. The record originates from a study of post-analysis software for immune sequencing data. Findings and caveats of the study: Among about 5 TRBV segments more frequent in patients than controls were TRBV5-6, TRBV5-1 and TRBV20-1. Versus controls, multiple sclerosis patients showed significantly lower diversity (normalized Chao1).

Incorporated into the TCR beta cDNA libraries were unique molecular identifiers, which served to reduce PCR and sequencing biases. It was from roughly 1.1 to 9.2 million T cells that some 500,000 cDNA molecules came. TCRdb processed the PCR reads anew with MiXCR; each CDR3 protein has one entry. The sample consists of about 540,000 distinct CDR3 sequences, 34% of them appearing once. The CDR3 contains 12 residues. Germline lookup yields CDR1 SSHAT and CDR2 FNYEAQ (reference sequence). Material: blood. The gene calls are TRBV7-7 and TRBJ2-3; D gene unclear. This TCR derives from a girl between 2 and 17 years old with multiple sclerosis. This CDR3 is CASSLNTDMQYF. CDR3 nucleotide sequence: TGTGCTAGCAGCCTGAACACAGATATGCAGTATTTT.